The 15 T cell receptor beta chains in this list originate from one sample, sequenced in a study of T cell responses to AZD1222 COVID-19 vaccine. TCRdb keeps only in-frame clones here, not all; method: immunoSEQ multiplex PCR. The sample contains roughly 170,000 clones, 75% to 95% of which appear only once. Sequencing was performed on peripheral blood, taken on day 0 of AZD1222 vaccination. All receptors come from an adult in good health.

The chain combines TRBV18 with TRBJ1-6; 8 positions agree with TRBD1. With V trimmed by 6 bases and J by 5 bases, 6 bases remained unmatched. This CDR3 region has 15 residues. Germline V gene data show CDR1 as KGHSH and CDR2 as LQKENI. Here the CDR3 reads CASSPTGQDNSPLHF. The CDR3 DNA reads as TGTGCCAGCTCTCCGACGGGACAGGATAATTCACCCCTCCACTTT.

J is TRBJ2-2 and V is TRBV12-5, with 9 bases identical to TRBD2. Germline V gene sequence: CDR1 LGHNT, CDR2 FRNRAP. The trim removed 7 bases at V and 0 bases at J, leaving 6 bases unmatched. The CDR3 length is 16 residues. The CDR3 reads CASAPSSGTNTGELFF. The CDR3 nucleotides are TGTGCTAGTGCCCCTTCTAGCGGGACGAACACCGGGGAGCTGTTTTTT.

The J gene is TRBJ2-7, the V gene TRBV7-8, with TRBD2 as a possible D gene (5 bases). The CDR3 length is 13 residues. The germline V gene encodes CDR1 SGHVS and CDR2 FQNEAQ. V was pared by 5 bases and J by 4 bases, with 12 bases between. CDR3 region: CASSRGIGYEQYF. The CDR3 DNA follows: TGTGCCAGCAGCCGGGGTATAGGGTACGAGCAGTACTTC.

This chain links TRBV3-1 (or the pseudogene TRBV3-2) with TRBJ2-3; 16 bases map to TRBD2. This CDR3 is built from 20 residues. The germline CDR1 and CDR2 sequences are LGHDT and YNNKEL (reference sequence). V dropped 3 bases and J dropped 4; count of bases not matched to a gene: 13. The CDR3 DNA is TGTGCCAGCAGCCATAAGGGACTAGCGGGGGGGCCTACAAGGGCAGATACGCAGTATTTT. It is translated as CASSHKGLAGGPTRADTQYF.

The V call is TRBV5-1, the J call TRBJ1-1, with a possible D match to TRBD1 (5 bases). Germline CDR1 reads SGHRS; CDR2 reads YFSETQ. CDR3 length: 15 amino acids. V was clipped by 2 bases and J by 4 bases, with 15 bases between them. CDR3 DNA sequence: TGCGCCAGCAGCTTAAAAGGGGCGGGGAGCACTGAAGCTTTCTTT. It yields the protein CASSLKGAGSTEAFF.

This clone was seen just once. This chain connects TRBV5-1 to TRBJ1-3; a possible D gene is TRBD1 (5 bases). CDR3 length: 15 amino acids. V lost 5 bases, J lost 2 bases, and 14 bases lay in between. Germline CDR1 and CDR2: SGHRS and YFSETQ. In nucleotides, the CDR3 is TGCGCCAGCAGTGCTGACGGGGGAACTGGAAACACCATATATTTT. Amino acid sequence: CASSADGGTGNTIYF. The variable domain in full, completed from reference TRBV5-1 and TRBJ1-3, reads KAGVTQTPRYLIKTRGQQVTLSCSPISGHRSVSWYQQTPGQGLQFLFEYFSETQRNKGNFPGRFSGRQFSNSRSEMNVSTLELGDSALYLCASSADGGTGNTIYFGEGSWLTVV.

CDR3 nucleotides: TGTGCCAGCAGCTCGGGACTAGCGGGGGGAGCTCCGGGAGAGCAGTACTTC. Translated, it gives CASSSGLAGGAPGEQYF. This sequence joins TRBV7-2 and TRBJ2-7; the match to TRBD2 covers 15 bases. This CDR3 spans 17 amino acids. Germline V gives CDR1 SGHTA, CDR2 FQGNSA. V lost 4 bases to trimming and J lost 7 bases; unmatched junction nucleotides: 11.

The V and J genes are TRBV4-3 and TRBJ2-4; D might be TRBD1 or TRBD2, each matching 5 bases. Trimming took off 2 bases at V and 0 bases at J, with 11 bases between the two ends. The germline CDR1 and CDR2 sequences are LGHNA and YSLEER. This CDR3 is built from 16 residues. The CDR3: CASSQSRDLAKNIQYF. The DNA for the CDR3 is TGCGCCAGCAGCCAATCTAGGGACCTAGCCAAAAACATTCAGTACTTC.

The CDR3 protein is CASSFEGASSYNEQFF. The CDR3 bases are TGTGCCAGCAGCTTCGAAGGGGCAAGCTCCTACAATGAGCAGTTCTTC. V gene TRBV5-5 combines with J gene TRBJ2-1; maybe TRBD1 (5 bases). The V gene lost 2 bases and the J gene lost 0 bases, with 12 bases spanning the gap. The CDR3 extends over 16 amino acids. Germline V gene data show CDR1 as SGHKS and CDR2 as YYEKEE (reference sequence). The full variable domain, rest sourced from reference TRBV5-5 and TRBJ2-1, is DAGVTQSPTHLIKTRGQQVTLRCSPISGHKSVSWYQQVLGQGPQFIFQYYEKEERGRGNFPDRFSARQFPNYSSELNVNALLLGDSALYLCASSFEGASSYNEQFFGPGTRLTVL.

The rearrangement links TRBV30 to TRBJ1-3; no clear D. Trimming took 4 bases from V and 0 from J, leaving 13 bases between them. Germline V lookup: CDR1 GTSNPN, CDR2 SVGIG (reference sequence). The CDR3 contains 15 residues. The CDR3 bases are TGTGCCTGGACTAGTTCTGGGGTCTCTGGAAACACCATATATTTT. Translating gives CAWTSSGVSGNTIYF.

The chain is built from TRBV7-3 and TRBJ2-1; the D is unclear. The CDR3 consists of 13 residues. V lost 3 bases and J lost 7, with 10 bases in between. Germline CDR1 SGHTA, CDR2 FQGTGA. CDR3 in amino acids: CASSLDTRNEQFF. For the CDR3, the DNA is TGTGCCAGCAGCTTGGATACGCGGAATGAGCAGTTCTTC.

This clone was observed once. The V call is TRBV10-3, the J call TRBJ1-2; TRBD1 matches at 8 bases. CDR1 and CDR2 (germline): ENHRY, SYGVKD. Trimming removed 2 bases from V and 4 bases from J; junction bases left unmatched: 0. The CDR3 spans 13 residues. CDR3 DNA: TGTGCCATCAGTGAGGGACAGGGCTATGGCTACACCTTC. The encoded protein is CAISEGQGYGYTF.

The chain links TRBV5-1 to TRBJ2-5; D possibly matches TRBD1 or TRBD2 (6 bases each). V lost 4 bases to trimming and J lost 1 base, with 17 bases between them. The CDR3 consists of 16 residues. Germline V gene sequence: CDR1 SGHRS, CDR2 YFSETQ. The CDR3 nucleotides are TGCGCCAGCAGCCCTGGGGGGCTTGGGAGCCAAGAGACCCAGTACTTC. Translating gives CASSPGGLGSQETQYF.

The chain employs TRBV5-6 and TRBJ1-1; D is unclear. Per the germline V gene, CDR1 is SGHDT and CDR2 is YYEEEE. V lost 0 bases and J 2 bases, leaving 8 bases between the germline ends. The CDR3 is made up of 14 amino acids. CDR3 amino acids: CASSLGQINTEAFF. The CDR3, as DNA: TGTGCCAGCAGCTTGGGGCAGATAAACACTGAAGCTTTCTTT. The full variable domain, completed using reference TRBV5-6 and TRBJ1-1, is DAGVTQSPTHLIKTRGQQVTLRCSPKSGHDTVSWYQQALGQGPQFIFQYYEEEERQRGNFPDRFSGHQFPNYSSELNVNALLLGDSALYLCASSLGQINTEAFFGQGTRLTVV.

This CDR3 reads CASSPRAPYEQYF. The CDR3 DNA reads TGTGCCAGCAGTCCCCGGGCGCCCTACGAGCAGTACTTC. V is TRBV6-5 and J is TRBJ2-7; D ambiguous. CDR1 and CDR2 from the germline V gene are MNHEY and SVGAGI. With 5 bases removed from V and 2 bases from J, the gap between germline ends came to 10 bases. This CDR3 region has 13 residues.